The clone carrying this T cell receptor beta chain has just one count. Its antigen remains unidentified. Method: immunoSEQ multiplex PCR; TCRdb's copy keeps in-frame clones and lacks some. Found here are 150,000 or so clones, approximately 90% of them singletons; the top ten hold 6.9%. This specimen belongs to a study of T cell responses to AZD1222 COVID-19 vaccine. This CDR3 region has 14 residues. Study outcomes and limitations: Clonal diversity may have been underestimated, and the donors were mostly white British, with more females than males. A reported finding is that nearly half of spike-specific TCRs target unmutated variant regions. Following two doses of AZD1222, Spike-specific TCR breadth and depth rose. Just 5 or 6 AZD1222 recipients tested seropositive at baseline.

V usage is TRBV12-1 and J usage is TRBJ1-2. TRBV12-1 is a pseudogene locus. This sequence was found in an adult who had recovered from COVID-19. Source: peripheral blood, taken after recovery from COVID-19. CDR3 residues: CASSCGPRRGGYTF. The CDR3 bases are TGTGCCAGCAGCTGTGGACCCCGGAGGGGCGGCTACACCTTC.